The 31 T cell receptor beta chains below were found in one sample sequenced in a study of a mutant IDH1 vaccine in newly diagnosed glioma. Time point described: baseline, week 1 (first vaccination visit). The treatment is: pre-vaccination baseline after standard-of-care therapy. Some clones are missing from TCRdb's copy, which holds only in-frame ones; the method was immunoSEQ multiplex PCR. In the table there are 90,000 to 100,000 clones, around 90% of which are singletons. Sequencing was performed on PBMCs, taken from a glioma patient treated with radiotherapy, temozolomide or both. These receptors were taken from a woman aged 50 to 65 with glioma.

The chain uses TRBV5-1 and TRBJ1-2; no firm D call. The CDR3 spans 14 residues. Trimming cost V 4 bases and J 8 bases, with 18 bases left between them. In germline, CDR1 is SGHRS, CDR2 YFSETQ. The DNA of the CDR3 is TGCGCCAGCAGCCCCGAGCCAGGCCAACGAGGCTACACCTTC. Encoded protein: CASSPEPGQRGYTF.

The rearrangement links TRBV11-2 to TRBJ1-2; TRBD1 agrees at 7 bases. V was clipped by 7 bases and J by 5 bases; unmatched bases: 10. Germline V CDR1 and CDR2: SGHAT, FQNNGV. The CDR3 totals 14 residues. The CDR3 coding sequence is TGTGCCAGCAACCGTCAACAGGGGCAGTATGGCTACACCTTC. Translating it yields CASNRQQGQYGYTF.

The rearrangement joins TRBV11-3 to TRBJ2-5; D call uncertain. CDR1 SGHNT and CDR2 YENEEA come from the germline V gene. The CDR3 is made up of 13 amino acids. With 0 bases removed from V and 4 bases from J, the gap between germline ends came to 6 bases. DNA for the CDR3: TGTGCCAGCAGCTTAGATCTAGGAGAGACCCAGTACTTC. Amino acids: CASSLDLGETQYF.

This rearrangement joins TRBV4-1 to TRBJ2-2, with 7 bases aligning to TRBD1. This CDR3 spans 15 amino acids. V was clipped by 6 bases and J by 2 bases; unmatched bases: 6. Germline loops: CDR1 MGHRA, CDR2 YSYEKL. The CDR3 loop reads CASRPTGVNTGELFF. DNA of the CDR3: TGCGCCAGCAGGCCAACAGGGGTTAACACCGGGGAGCTGTTTTTT.

The V and J genes are TRBV5-1 and TRBJ2-7; D perhaps matches TRBD2 (6 bases). V was trimmed by 0 bases and J by 3 bases, leaving 10 bases between them. This CDR3 comprises 14 residues. CDR1 is SGHRS, CDR2 YFSETQ, per germline. The CDR3 spells CASSLASVNYEQYF. The CDR3 DNA follows: TGCGCCAGCAGCTTGGCTAGCGTTAACTACGAGCAGTACTTC.

This rearrangement joins TRBV6-6 to TRBJ2-5; unclear D gene. This CDR3 spans 15 amino acids. Per the germline V gene, CDR1 is MNHNY and CDR2 is SVGAGI (reference sequence). Trimming took 2 bases from V and 7 from J, leaving 17 bases between them. The CDR3 DNA reads as TGTGCCAGCAGTTACAGCTTTGTCAGGCCAGGGACCCAGTACTTC. It is translated as CASSYSFVRPGTQYF.

This chain connects TRBV19 to TRBJ2-5; 12 positions match TRBD2. The CDR3 has 18 amino acids. The ends lost 6 bases at V and 2 bases at J; junction bases unmatched: 13. Germline V CDR1 and CDR2: LNHDA, SQIVND (reference sequence). This chain's CDR3 is CASRSLAGGREGQETQYF. CDR3 bases: TGTGCCAGTAGGAGTCTAGCGGGAGGGCGGGAAGGGCAAGAGACCCAGTACTTC.

The chain couples TRBV5-1 to TRBJ2-2; D is uncertain. V was cut by 7 bases and J by 3 bases, with 13 bases left in between. The CDR3 has 14 residues. The germline gives CDR1 SGHRS, CDR2 YFSETQ. The CDR3 nucleotides are TGCGCCAGCGGGGTTATTGACCACACCGGGGAGCTGTTTTTT. It translates to CASGVIDHTGELFF.

V usage is TRBV5-5 and J usage is TRBJ1-1; a possible D gene is TRBD1 (6 bases). V gave up 0 bases and J gave up 2 bases, with 14 bases separating them. The V gene's germline CDR1 is SGHKS and CDR2 YYEKEE (reference sequence). The CDR3 length is 16 residues. The CDR3 here is CASSLVLQGINTEAFF. For the CDR3, the DNA is TGTGCCAGCAGCTTGGTCCTCCAGGGGATTAACACTGAAGCTTTCTTT.

The chain uses TRBV6-6 and TRBJ2-7; 8 bases agree with TRBD2. The CDR3 is made up of 15 amino acids. V was pared by 0 bases and J by 5 bases, with 6 bases of the junction left unmatched. CDR1 is MNHNY and CDR2 is SVGAGI in the germline V gene (reference sequence). CDR3 sequence (DNA): TGTGCCAGCAGTTACTCGGCGGGAGGTGAGGACGAGCAGTACTTC. It encodes CASSYSAGGEDEQYF.

The V and J genes are TRBV19 and TRBJ2-1; 12 bases match TRBD2. The CDR3 length is 15 residues. The ends lost 4 bases at V and 3 bases at J; junction bases unmatched: 1. Germline CDR1 and CDR2: LNHDA and SQIVND (reference sequence). The CDR3 region has the DNA TGTGCCAGTAGTAGGACTAGCGGGAACTACAATGAGCAGTTCTTC. Translation: CASSRTSGNYNEQFF.

This clone has just one count. The chain employs TRBV2 and TRBJ1-2; 7 nucleotides align to TRBD1. Trimming cost V 10 bases and J 4 bases; bases outside gene matches: 9. The CDR3 runs to 13 residues. Germline-derived CDR1 and CDR2 are SNHLY and FYNNEI. The CDR3 DNA is TGTGCCACCCCGGCGGGACAGTTCTATGGCTACACCTTC. Protein product: CATPAGQFYGYTF.

The chain's CDR3 is CASSLEAGLGGYTF. CDR3 nucleotides: TGTGCCAGCAGTTTAGAGGCAGGGTTGGGTGGCTACACCTTC. This sequence joins TRBV27 and TRBJ1-2, with a possible D match to TRBD1 (5 bases). V was shortened by 2 bases and J by 7 bases, with 14 bases between the two germline ends. The CDR3 contains 14 residues. CDR1 and CDR2 from the germline V gene are MNHEY and SMNVEV (reference sequence).

The DNA of the CDR3 is TGTGCCAGCAGCCTTGTAGCGGATACGCAGTATTTT. This translates into CASSLVADTQYF. The rearrangement uses TRBV5-8 and TRBJ2-3; maybe TRBD2 (5 bases). Trimming removed 4 bases at V and 6 bases at J, with 9 bases between. This CDR3 region has 12 residues. Germline assignment: CDR1 SGHTS and CDR2 YDEGEE. Complete variable domain (other parts from reference TRBV5-8 and TRBJ2-3): EAGVTQSPTHLIKTRGQQATLRCSPISGHTSVYWYQQALGLGLQFLLWYDEGEERNRGNFPPRFSGRQFPNYSSELNVNALELEDSALYLCASSLVADTQYFGPGTRLTVL.

CDR3 protein: CASSLVRFAGSEAFF. For the CDR3, the DNA is TGTGCCAGCAGCTTGGTGCGGTTCGCTGGTAGTGAAGCTTTCTTT. V gene TRBV5-5 combines with J gene TRBJ1-1; D remains unclear. The ends were cut back, 0 bases at V and 7 bases at J, with 16 bases in the middle. Germline V gives CDR1 SGHKS, CDR2 YYEKEE (reference sequence). The length of the CDR3 is 15 residues.

V gene TRBV28 combines with J gene TRBJ2-2, with D unclear. This CDR3 contains 15 residues. The germline CDR1 and CDR2 sequences are MDHEN and SYDVKM. V was trimmed by 4 bases and J by 1 base, leaving 10 bases between them. The CDR3 reads CASSSATWNTGELFF. The CDR3, as DNA: TGTGCCAGCAGTTCGGCGACCTGGAACACCGGGGAGCTGTTTTTT.

The V call is TRBV27, the J call TRBJ2-1, with 9 bases that match TRBD1. CDR3 length: 15 amino acids. J lost 8 bases, V lost 0 bases, and 5 bases had no gene match. The germline gives CDR1 MNHEY, CDR2 SMNVEV (reference sequence). Here the CDR3 DNA reads TGTGCCAGCAGTTTATCAGGACAGGGGTCGGATGAGCAGTTCTTC. Protein product: CASSLSGQGSDEQFF.

The chain couples TRBV5-4 to TRBJ2-4; 14 bases line up with TRBD2. CDR3 size: 18 residues. CDR1 is SGHNT and CDR2 is YYREEE in the germline V gene (reference sequence). The V segment lost 4 bases and the J segment 0 bases; nucleotides outside the gene matches: 6. The CDR3 reads CASSPGLAGALAKNIQYF. CDR3 bases: TGTGCCAGCAGCCCGGGACTAGCGGGGGCGTTAGCCAAAAACATTCAGTACTTC.

J is TRBJ2-7 and V is TRBV29-1; D remains ambiguous. Germline V gene data show CDR1 as SQVTM and CDR2 as ANQGSEA. The ends were cut back, 3 bases at V and 1 base at J, with 7 bases in the middle. This CDR3 has 12 residues. CDR3 DNA sequence: TGCAGCGTTGAGGACCGATCCTACGAGCAGTACTTC. It specifies CSVEDRSYEQYF.

This clone occurred a few times. The DNA for the CDR3 is TGTGCCTGCCAAAAAGGAACGAACACTGAAGCTTTCTTT. Its protein is CACQKGTNTEAFF. The chain links TRBV30 to TRBJ1-1; unclear D gene. There are 13 residues in the CDR3. Germline V gene data show CDR1 as GTSNPN and CDR2 as SVGIG (reference sequence). Trimming removed 6 bases from V and 1 base from J, with 12 bases in between. Full variable domain (remainder filled in from reference TRBV30 and TRBJ1-1): SQTIHQWPATLVQPVGSPLSLECTVEGTSNPNLYWYRQAAGRGLQLLFYSVGIGQISSEVPQNLSASRPQDRQFILSSKKLLLSDSGFYLCACQKGTNTEAFFGQGTRLTVV.

This chain uses TRBV28 with TRBJ1-1; D not certain. V lost 3 bases to trimming and J lost 7 bases, with 9 bases between them. The CDR3 contains 12 residues. Per germline, CDR1 MDHEN and CDR2 SYDVKM. The CDR3 region has the DNA TGTGCCAGCAGTTTGCTGGCGGGTGAAGCTTTCTTT. Amino acid sequence: CASSLLAGEAFF.

The CDR3 protein is CASSQDDREYYGYTF. The CDR3 DNA sequence: TGCGCCAGCAGCCAAGATGACAGGGAGTACTATGGCTACACCTTC. The chain is built from TRBV4-1 and TRBJ1-2; 7 nucleotides line up with TRBD1. The CDR3 is 15 residues long. V lost 0 bases and J lost 3; bases outside the gene matches: 4. Germline V gives CDR1 MGHRA, CDR2 YSYEKL.

This clone showed up just a few times. This chain joins TRBV19 and TRBJ2-2; the match to TRBD1 covers 8 bases. After removal of 9 bases from V and 5 bases from J, the junction contained 8 bases not matched to a gene. Germline V lookup: CDR1 LNHDA, CDR2 SQIVND (reference sequence). This CDR3 is 14 amino acids long. CDR3 nucleotide sequence: TGTGCCAGCAACAAAGACAGGGGAACCGGGGAGCTGTTTTTT. Protein sequence: CASNKDRGTGELFF.

The chain couples TRBV4-2 to TRBJ1-1; TRBD1 is a possible D gene (5 bases). Germline V gene lookup returns CDR1 LGHNA and CDR2 YNFKEQ. V was clipped by 3 bases and J by 1 base, with 12 bases between them. CDR3 length: 15 amino acids. CDR3 sequence (DNA): TGTGCCAGCAGCCAGGGGGACTTCTCGAACACTGAAGCTTTCTTT. Translating gives CASSQGDFSNTEAFF.

In regard to this clone: Other DNA sequences from this sample encode an identical CDR3 as well. CDR3 nucleotide sequence: TGTGCCAGCAGTTTGACAGGGGCTAATCAGCCCCAGCATTTT. It yields the protein CASSLTGANQPQHF. This chain joins TRBV27 and TRBJ1-5; 8 bases fit TRBD1. This CDR3 contains 14 residues. V shed 3 bases, J shed 4 bases, and the junction held 2 bases outside the gene matches. Germline V gives CDR1 MNHEY, CDR2 SMNVEV (reference sequence).

The rearrangement joins TRBV7-2 to TRBJ1-3; tentatively, D is TRBD1 (5 bases). This CDR3 is built from 16 residues. V gave up 5 bases and J gave up 0 bases, with 14 bases separating them. CDR1 and CDR2 from the germline V gene are SGHTA and FQGNSA. This CDR3 is CASSTFGASSGNTIYF. CDR3 nucleotide sequence: TGTGCCAGCAGCACCTTTGGGGCTAGCTCTGGAAACACCATATATTTT.

V and J are TRBV4-1 and TRBJ1-4; 9 positions match TRBD1. Germline-derived CDR1 and CDR2 are MGHRA and YSYEKL. CDR3 length equals 14 residues. With V trimmed by 5 bases and J by 8 bases, 6 bases remained unmatched. As DNA, the CDR3 is TGCGCCAGCAGCAACAGGGGGCCCCGGGAAAAACTGTTTTTT. Translation: CASSNRGPREKLFF.

CDR3 sequence reads: CASSLAGQEPQHF. CDR3 sequence (DNA): TGTGCCAGCAGCTTGGCCGGACAGGAGCCCCAGCATTTT. The chain couples TRBV5-6 to TRBJ1-5; TRBD1 matches 7 bases. The CDR3 is 13 amino acids. The ends lost 0 bases at V and 8 bases at J; junction bases unmatched: 2. CDR1 is SGHDT and CDR2 is YYEEEE in the germline V gene.

The chain combines TRBV9 with TRBJ2-2; D is ambiguous. Germline loops: CDR1 SGDLS, CDR2 YYNGEE. This CDR3 has 16 residues. V dropped 0 bases and J dropped 0 bases, with 9 bases sitting between them. CDR3: CASSVGHGTNTGELFF. As DNA, the CDR3 is TGTGCCAGCAGCGTAGGTCACGGAACGAACACCGGGGAGCTGTTTTTT.

The rearrangement joins TRBV19 to TRBJ2-1; the D is unclear. The CDR3 extends over 14 amino acids. V was trimmed by 1 base and J by 5 bases, leaving 9 bases between them. Germline-derived CDR1 and CDR2 are LNHDA and SQIVND (reference sequence). The DNA for the CDR3 is TGTGCCAGTAGTATAGTGGGCGGAAACAATGAGCAGTTCTTC. Amino acid sequence: CASSIVGGNNEQFF.

The chain uses TRBV6-6 and TRBJ1-2, with a weak D call TRBD1 (5 bases). Germline V lookup: CDR1 MNHNY, CDR2 SVGAGI (reference sequence). The CDR3 sequence is 12 residues long. V gave up 5 bases and J gave up 2 bases, with 6 bases separating them. The CDR3 DNA reads as TGTGCCAGCAGTCAGGGAAACTATGGCTACACCTTC. Encoded protein: CASSQGNYGYTF.